This T cell receptor (beta chain) was captured in a study of CD8 T cells in cerebrospinal fluid in Alzheimer's disease. Biomarkers including neurofilament, amyloid-beta and tau confirmed neurodegeneration in the patients. TCRdb reprocessed the 10x single-cell sequencing reads and stores each CDR3 protein as one record, lacking DNA. Its listing shows 1,500 or so distinct CDR3 sequences. The CDR3 contains 14 residues. CDR1 is SEHNR, CDR2 FQNEAQ, per germline (reference sequence). Judged by frequency, this clonotype is large. The J gene is TRBJ2-3, the V gene TRBV7-9; TCRdb's assignment of TRBD2 cannot be checked, as there is no DNA. Material for sequencing was cerebrospinal fluid. The source of this sequence is a human donor with mild cognitive impairment. The CDR3 protein is CASSLGETTDTQYF. The variable domain in full, completed from reference TRBV7-9 and TRBJ2-3, reads DTGVSQNPRHKITKRGQNVTFRCDPISEHNRLYWYRQTLGQGPEFLTYFQNEAQLEKSRLLSDRFSAERPKGSFSTLEIQRTEQGDSAMYLCASSLGETTDTQYFGPGTRLTVL.